In its sample, the clone carrying this TCR beta chain was seen many times. The antigen remains undetermined. J gave up 4 bases and V 3 bases, and 7 bases lay outside the gene matches. The CDR3 is 17 amino acids. Per the original methods: CDR3 was compared across clinicopathological groups, and the resulting differences were used to build a distant-metastasis classifier for papillary thyroid cancer. TCRdb ran MiXCR on the PCR reads. The V and J calls were determined by TCRdb, not by the authors. The sample includes some 64,000 clones, about 4% seen only once; the top ten take about a fifth. The data are from a study of metastatic and nonmetastatic thyroid tumors. Background on the study: Peripheral blood and tumor or nodule samples from malignant and benign thyroid patients were compared.

The study's findings and limits: The study reportedly found significantly higher TCR beta diversity in malignant thyroid tumors than benign nodules, in blood and tumor.

Every patient underwent thyroid surgery untreated. Sequencing used blood. V usage is TRBV12-3 or TRBV12-4 and J usage is TRBJ2-2, with 11 bases fitting TRBD1. The TCR sequence derives from a female donor with papillary thyroid cancer or a benign thyroid nodule (not recorded which). Some clones in this sample may be carry-over from other donors' samples. CDR3 residues: CASSFGQGARGTGELFF. The CDR3 bases are TGTGCCAGCAGTTTCGGACAGGGGGCCCGAGGCACCGGGGAGCTGTTTTTT.